A selection of T cell receptor beta chains follows, all from one sample in a study of blood T cell repertoires in COVID-19. Assay used: immunoSEQ multiplex PCR; TCRdb lists only in-frame clones, some missing. The data contain 400,000 or so clones, around 90% of them seen just once; the ten biggest clones take up 0.8% to 1%. The specimen was peripheral blood. The source of these receptors is a young man with COVID-19, enrolled during active disease. The CDR3 runs from the conserved cysteine through the conserved F or W. The order of the fields is D gene, J gene, V gene, clone size, CDR3 protein, CDR3 DNA. A D gene is named only where the DNA matches it firmly. The size field is filled for only some rows; it gives once, few, many or a size class.

d_gene: -
j_gene: TRBJ2-2
v_gene: TRBV10-2
abundance: once
CDR3aa: CASSDYLTGELFF
CDR3nt: TGCGCCAGCAGTGACTACCTCACCGGGGAGCTGTTTTTT

d_gene: TRBD1
j_gene: TRBJ1-1
v_gene: TRBV2
abundance: -
CDR3aa: CASTTGVATEAFF
CDR3nt: TGTGCCAGCACCACAGGGGTGGCCACTGAAGCTTTCTTT

d_gene: TRBD1
j_gene: TRBJ2-3
v_gene: TRBV5-6
abundance: -
CDR3aa: CASSLEQGSATDTQYF
CDR3nt: TGTGCCAGCAGCTTGGAACAGGGGTCCGCCACAGATACGCAGTATTTT

d_gene: -
j_gene: TRBJ1-5
v_gene: TRBV27
abundance: -
CDR3aa: CASSFFGQGNNQPQHF
CDR3nt: -

d_gene: TRBD1
j_gene: TRBJ1-2
v_gene: TRBV30
abundance: few
CDR3aa: CARTGAGGYTF
CDR3nt: TGTGCACGGACAGGGGCCGGTGGCTACACCTTC

d_gene: TRBD2
j_gene: TRBJ2-7
v_gene: TRBV5-1
abundance: -
CDR3aa: CASSQRLAGSYEQYF
CDR3nt: TGCGCCAGCAGTCAAAGACTAGCGGGGTCCTACGAGCAGTACTTC

d_gene: TRBD2
j_gene: TRBJ2-7
v_gene: TRBV5-4
abundance: -
CDR3aa: CASSFGRGTGEQYF
CDR3nt: TGTGCCAGCAGCTTTGGGAGGGGAACTGGTGAGCAGTACTTC

d_gene: -
j_gene: TRBJ2-2
v_gene: TRBV11-3
abundance: few
CDR3aa: CASSLGGSDTGELFF
CDR3nt: TGTGCCAGCAGCTTAGGAGGGTCGGACACCGGGGAGCTGTTTTTT

d_gene: TRBD2
j_gene: TRBJ2-1
v_gene: TRBV29-1
abundance: -
CDR3aa: CSVLAGVVYNEQFF
CDR3nt: TGCAGCGTTCTAGCGGGAGTGGTTTACAATGAGCAGTTCTTC

d_gene: TRBD1
j_gene: TRBJ1-4
v_gene: TRBV29-1
abundance: once
CDR3aa: CSVVGQGNEKLFF
CDR3nt: TGCAGCGTTGTCGGACAGGGCAATGAAAAACTGTTTTTT

d_gene: TRBD2
j_gene: TRBJ2-1
v_gene: TRBV10-3
abundance: -
CDR3aa: CAISLAEYNEQFF
CDR3nt: TGTGCCATCTCTCTAGCGGAGTACAATGAGCAGTTCTTC

d_gene: TRBD2
j_gene: TRBJ2-1
v_gene: TRBV3-1/TRBV3-2
abundance: -
CDR3aa: CASSQGLALNNEQFF
CDR3nt: TGTGCCAGCAGCCAGGGACTAGCGCTAAACAATGAGCAGTTCTTC

d_gene: TRBD1
j_gene: TRBJ1-6
v_gene: TRBV2
abundance: -
CDR3aa: CASRRTGGAGSPLHF
CDR3nt: TGTGCCAGCAGACGGACAGGGGGCGCCGGTTCACCCCTCCACTTT

d_gene: TRBD1
j_gene: TRBJ1-5
v_gene: TRBV2
abundance: -
CDR3aa: CASSVDRGRQPQHF
CDR3nt: TGTGCCAGCAGTGTAGACAGGGGGCGTCAGCCCCAGCATTTT

d_gene: TRBD1
j_gene: TRBJ2-2
v_gene: TRBV24-1
abundance: -
CDR3aa: CATSDFQGASGELFF
CDR3nt: TGTGCCACCAGTGATTTCCAGGGGGCCAGCGGGGAGCTGTTTTTT

d_gene: -
j_gene: TRBJ1-1
v_gene: TRBV5-1
abundance: few
CDR3aa: CASSLVGRGNTEAFF
CDR3nt: TGCGCCAGCAGCTTGGTCGGGAGGGGGAACACTGAAGCTTTCTTT

d_gene: TRBD2
j_gene: TRBJ2-3
v_gene: TRBV30
abundance: -
CDR3aa: CAWSVGGGFSTDTQYF
CDR3nt: TGTGCCTGGAGTGTGGGCGGGGGGTTCAGCACAGATACGCAGTATTTT

d_gene: -
j_gene: TRBJ2-6
v_gene: TRBV7-2
abundance: -
CDR3aa: CASSFGGTGNVLTF
CDR3nt: TGTGCCAGCAGCTTTGGAGGTACCGGGAACGTCCTGACTTTC

d_gene: -
j_gene: TRBJ1-3
v_gene: TRBV7-9
abundance: -
CDR3aa: CASSPQPDRIGNTIYF
CDR3nt: TGTGCCAGCAGCCCCCAACCGGACAGAATTGGAAACACCATATATTTT

d_gene: -
j_gene: TRBJ1-6
v_gene: TRBV29-1
abundance: -
CDR3aa: CSAGEDSPLHF
CDR3nt: TGCAGCGCCGGGGAGGATTCACCCCTCCACTTT

d_gene: TRBD2
j_gene: TRBJ2-7
v_gene: TRBV3-1/TRBV3-2
abundance: -
CDR3aa: CASSQATSGGLEQYF
CDR3nt: TGTGCCAGCAGCCAAGCGACTAGCGGGGGTCTCGAGCAGTACTTC

d_gene: TRBD2
j_gene: TRBJ2-7
v_gene: TRBV18
abundance: -
CDR3aa: CASLNGLAGVFEQYF
CDR3nt: TGTGCCAGCTTGAACGGACTAGCGGGAGTTTTCGAGCAGTACTTC

d_gene: TRBD1
j_gene: TRBJ2-1
v_gene: TRBV19
abundance: once
CDR3aa: CASSMDRGLHNEQFF
CDR3nt: TGTGCCAGTAGTATGGACAGGGGGCTACACAATGAGCAGTTCTTC

d_gene: -
j_gene: TRBJ2-7
v_gene: TRBV7-9
abundance: -
CDR3aa: CASSPRRVPRREQYF
CDR3nt: TGTGCCAGCAGTCCCAGGAGGGTCCCCCGTAGAGAGCAGTACTTC

d_gene: TRBD1
j_gene: TRBJ2-7
v_gene: TRBV11-2
abundance: -
CDR3aa: CASSLAHINRGLEQYF
CDR3nt: TGTGCCAGCAGCTTAGCACATATAAACAGGGGGCTCGAGCAGTACTTC

d_gene: -
j_gene: TRBJ2-5
v_gene: TRBV18
abundance: once
CDR3aa: CASSPTGQETQYF
CDR3nt: TGTGCCAGCTCACCGACAGGACAAGAGACCCAGTACTTC

d_gene: TRBD1
j_gene: TRBJ1-1
v_gene: TRBV12-3/TRBV12-4
abundance: -
CDR3aa: CASRQGLWTEAFF
CDR3nt: TGTGCCAGCAGACAGGGGCTGTGGACTGAAGCTTTCTTT

d_gene: -
j_gene: TRBJ2-1
v_gene: TRBV11-2
abundance: -
CDR3aa: CASSLANEQFF
CDR3nt: TGTGCCAGCAGCTTAGCGAATGAGCAGTTCTTC

d_gene: -
j_gene: TRBJ1-5
v_gene: TRBV7-9
abundance: -
CDR3aa: CASSLGGGGNQPQHF
CDR3nt: TGTGCCAGCAGCCTAGGGGGGGGAGGCAATCAGCCCCAGCATTTT

d_gene: -
j_gene: TRBJ1-1
v_gene: TRBV7-9
abundance: -
CDR3aa: CASSLAGARPNTEAFF
CDR3nt: TGTGCCAGCAGCTTAGCGGGGGCCAGACCGAACACTGAAGCTTTCTTT

d_gene: -
j_gene: TRBJ2-7
v_gene: TRBV7-8
abundance: -
CDR3aa: CASSLRTGVGEQYF
CDR3nt: TGTGCCAGCAGCTTACGGACCGGGGTCGGCGAGCAGTACTTC

d_gene: TRBD2
j_gene: TRBJ2-2
v_gene: TRBV11-2
abundance: few
CDR3aa: CASSPSGGVNTGELFF
CDR3nt: TGTGCCAGCAGCCCTAGCGGGGGGGTGAACACCGGGGAGCTGTTTTTT

d_gene: -
j_gene: TRBJ1-2
v_gene: TRBV15
abundance: -
CDR3aa: CATGEGTNYGYTF
CDR3nt: TGTGCCACTGGGGAGGGGACTAACTATGGCTACACCTTC

d_gene: -
j_gene: TRBJ2-7
v_gene: TRBV6-2/TRBV6-3
abundance: -
CDR3aa: CASSPPGTGPLEQYF
CDR3nt: TGTGCCAGCAGTCCCCCCGGGACTGGACCATTGGAGCAGTACTTC

d_gene: TRBD1
j_gene: TRBJ1-1
v_gene: TRBV18
abundance: -
CDR3aa: CASSPPFKTGAAFF
CDR3nt: TGTGCCAGCTCACCACCCTTCAAGACAGGGGCAGCTTTCTTT

d_gene: TRBD2
j_gene: TRBJ2-7
v_gene: TRBV5-4
abundance: once
CDR3aa: CASELAGFYEQYF
CDR3nt: TGTGCCAGTGAGCTAGCGGGCTTCTACGAGCAGTACTTC

d_gene: -
j_gene: TRBJ2-2
v_gene: TRBV5-1
abundance: once
CDR3aa: CASSYGTSNTGELFF
CDR3nt: TGCGCCAGCAGCTACGGGACTTCCAACACCGGGGAGCTGTTTTTT

d_gene: -
j_gene: TRBJ2-2
v_gene: TRBV4-1
abundance: once
CDR3aa: CASSQLRLQGYTGELFF
CDR3nt: TGCGCCAGCAGCCAACTCCGACTACAGGGATACACCGGGGAGCTGTTTTTT

d_gene: -
j_gene: TRBJ2-2
v_gene: TRBV5-4
abundance: -
CDR3aa: CASSLEGMGGGELFF
CDR3nt: TGTGCCAGCAGCTTGGAGGGGATGGGTGGCGGGGAGCTGTTTTTT

d_gene: -
j_gene: TRBJ1-1
v_gene: TRBV6-1
abundance: -
CDR3aa: CASSEGQGPVLNTEAFF
CDR3nt: TGTGCCAGCAGTGAAGGGCAGGGGCCCGTGTTGAACACTGAAGCTTTCTTT

d_gene: -
j_gene: TRBJ2-5
v_gene: TRBV24-1
abundance: -
CDR3aa: CATSDSRGSGTQYF
CDR3nt: TGTGCCACCAGTGATTCCCGGGGAAGTGGGACCCAGTACTTC

d_gene: -
j_gene: TRBJ1-4
v_gene: TRBV6-5
abundance: -
CDR3aa: CASSYSTANEKLFF
CDR3nt: TGTGCCAGCAGTTACTCTACAGCTAATGAAAAACTGTTTTTT

d_gene: -
j_gene: TRBJ1-3
v_gene: TRBV5-1
abundance: -
CDR3aa: CASSLAGESSGNTIYF
CDR3nt: TGCGCCAGCAGCTTGGCCGGGGAATCCTCTGGAAACACCATATATTTT

d_gene: TRBD1
j_gene: TRBJ2-6
v_gene: TRBV5-4
abundance: -
CDR3aa: CASSSAGQGLSGANVLTF
CDR3nt: TGTGCCAGCAGCTCTGCGGGACAGGGTCTCTCTGGGGCCAACGTCCTGACTTTC

d_gene: -
j_gene: TRBJ1-5
v_gene: TRBV7-3
abundance: -
CDR3aa: CASSLTNGGTQHF
CDR3nt: TGTGCCAGCAGCTTAACGAACGGCGGGACCCAGCATTTT

d_gene: -
j_gene: TRBJ2-1
v_gene: TRBV5-4
abundance: -
CDR3aa: CASSGEFGGRYNEQFF
CDR3nt: TGTGCCAGCAGCGGGGAGTTCGGGGGACGATACAATGAGCAGTTCTTC